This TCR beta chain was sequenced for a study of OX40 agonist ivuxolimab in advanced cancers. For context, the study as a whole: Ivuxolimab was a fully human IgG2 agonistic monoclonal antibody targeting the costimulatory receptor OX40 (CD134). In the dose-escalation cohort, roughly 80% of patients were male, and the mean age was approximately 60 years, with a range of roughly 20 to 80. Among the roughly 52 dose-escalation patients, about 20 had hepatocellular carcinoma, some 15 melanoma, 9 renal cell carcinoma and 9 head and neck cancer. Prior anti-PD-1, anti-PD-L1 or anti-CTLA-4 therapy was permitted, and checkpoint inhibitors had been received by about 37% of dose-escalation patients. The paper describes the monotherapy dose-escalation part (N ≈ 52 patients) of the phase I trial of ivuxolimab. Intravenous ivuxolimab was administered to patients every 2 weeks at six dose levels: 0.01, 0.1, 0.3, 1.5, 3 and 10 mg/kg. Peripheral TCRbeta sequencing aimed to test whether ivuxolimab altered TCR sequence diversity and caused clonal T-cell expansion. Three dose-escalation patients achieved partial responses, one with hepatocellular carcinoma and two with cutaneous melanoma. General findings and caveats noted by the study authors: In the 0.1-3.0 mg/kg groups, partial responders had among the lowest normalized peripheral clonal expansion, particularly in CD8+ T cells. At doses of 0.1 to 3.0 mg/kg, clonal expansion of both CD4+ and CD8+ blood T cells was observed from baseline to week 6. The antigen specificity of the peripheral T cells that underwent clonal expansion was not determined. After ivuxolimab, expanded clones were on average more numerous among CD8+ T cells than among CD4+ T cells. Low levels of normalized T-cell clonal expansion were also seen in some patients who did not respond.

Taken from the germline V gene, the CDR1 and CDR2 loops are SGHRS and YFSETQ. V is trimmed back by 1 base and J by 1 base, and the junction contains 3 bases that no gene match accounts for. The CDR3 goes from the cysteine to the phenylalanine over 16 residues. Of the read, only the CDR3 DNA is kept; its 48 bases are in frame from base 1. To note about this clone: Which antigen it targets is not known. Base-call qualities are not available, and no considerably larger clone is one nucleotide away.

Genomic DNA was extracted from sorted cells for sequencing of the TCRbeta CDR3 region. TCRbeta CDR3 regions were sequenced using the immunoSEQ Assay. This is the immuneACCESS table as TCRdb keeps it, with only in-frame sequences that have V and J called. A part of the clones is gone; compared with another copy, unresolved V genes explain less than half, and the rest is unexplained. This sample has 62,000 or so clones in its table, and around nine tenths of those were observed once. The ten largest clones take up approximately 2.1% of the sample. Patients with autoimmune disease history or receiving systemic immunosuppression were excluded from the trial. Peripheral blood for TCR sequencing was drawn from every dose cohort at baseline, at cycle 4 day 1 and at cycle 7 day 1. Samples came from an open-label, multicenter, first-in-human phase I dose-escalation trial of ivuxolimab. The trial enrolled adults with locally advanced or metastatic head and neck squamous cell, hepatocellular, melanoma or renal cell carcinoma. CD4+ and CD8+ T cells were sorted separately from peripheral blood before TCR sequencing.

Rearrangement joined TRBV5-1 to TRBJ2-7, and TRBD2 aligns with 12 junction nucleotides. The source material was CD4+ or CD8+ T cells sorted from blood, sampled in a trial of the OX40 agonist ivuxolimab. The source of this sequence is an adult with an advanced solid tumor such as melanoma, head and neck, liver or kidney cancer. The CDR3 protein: CASSLTSGRSSYEQYF. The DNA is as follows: TGCGCCAGCAGCTTGACTAGCGGGAGGTCTTCCTACGAGCAGTACTTC.